This paragraph reports one T cell receptor beta chain. The data are from a study of PD-L1 blockade in urothelial cancer. Libraries were prepared by immunoSEQ multiplex PCR; TCRdb keeps only in-frame clonotypes and omits some of them. The sample shows about 81,000 clones, approximately 90% of them seen only once. Trimming cost V 0 bases and J 4 bases; bases outside gene matches: 2. This CDR3 spans 15 amino acids. Germline V gene lookup returns CDR1 SGDLS and CDR2 YYNGEE. This sample comprised PBMCs, obtained around atezolizumab (anti-PD-L1) treatment. The sequence derives from a man aged 55 to 70 with urothelial cancer. V gene TRBV9 combines with J gene TRBJ2-1, with TRBD2 matching over 9 bases. As DNA, the CDR3 is TGTGCCAGCAGCGTAGGAGCGGGGGGTTACAATGAGCAGTTCTTC. It codes for CASSVGAGGYNEQFF.